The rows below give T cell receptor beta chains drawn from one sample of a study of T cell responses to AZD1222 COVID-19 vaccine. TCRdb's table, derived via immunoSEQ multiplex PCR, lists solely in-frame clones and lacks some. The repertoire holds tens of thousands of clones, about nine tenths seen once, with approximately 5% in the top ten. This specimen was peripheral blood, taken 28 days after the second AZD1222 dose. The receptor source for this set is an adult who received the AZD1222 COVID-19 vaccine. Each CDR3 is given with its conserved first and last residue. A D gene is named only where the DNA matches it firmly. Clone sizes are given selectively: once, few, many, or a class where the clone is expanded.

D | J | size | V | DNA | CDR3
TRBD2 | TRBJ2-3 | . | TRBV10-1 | TGCGCCAGCAGTCCCGGTTTTGTAGCGGGGGGATTCACAGATACGCAGTATTTT | CASSPGFVAGGFTDTQYF
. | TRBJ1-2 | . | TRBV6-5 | TGTGCCAGCAGAAGACCGGTGGAAGGCTACACCTTC | CASRRPVEGYTF
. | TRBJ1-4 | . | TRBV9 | TGTGCCAGCAGCGATCGGGACATGGCTGAAAAACTGTTTTTT | CASSDRDMAEKLFF
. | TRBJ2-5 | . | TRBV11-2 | TGTGCCAGCAGCTTAGAATTGGAGACCCAGTACTTC | CASSLELETQYF
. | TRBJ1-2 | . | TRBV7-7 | TGTGCCTCGTCCAGGGCCAATAACTATGGCTACACCTTC | CASSRANNYGYTF
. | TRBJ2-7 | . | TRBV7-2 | TGTGCCAGCAGCTTAGGGACCCTTTCCTACGAGCAGTACTTC | CASSLGTLSYEQYF
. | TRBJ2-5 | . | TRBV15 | TGTGCCACCAGCAGAGATCTTGTCGTTGTGATAGAGACCCAGTACTTC | CATSRDLVVVIETQYF
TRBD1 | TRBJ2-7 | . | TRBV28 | TGTGCCAGCAACCGGGACAGGGCCTACGAGCAGTACTTC | CASNRDRAYEQYF
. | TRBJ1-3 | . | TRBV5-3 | TGTGCCAGAAGCTTGTTGCGGGCTGGAAACACCATATATTTT | CARSLLRAGNTIYF
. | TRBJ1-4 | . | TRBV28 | TGTGCCAGCAGTTCACTATCCTCAACTAATGAAAAACTGTTTTTT | CASSSLSSTNEKLFF
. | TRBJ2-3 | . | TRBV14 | TGTGCCAGCAGGGGCTCAGGTGGGGCGGCGCAGTATTTT | CASRGSGGAAQYF
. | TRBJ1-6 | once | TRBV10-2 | TGCGCCAGTTTTGCAGGGGCGATTTATAATTCACCCCTCCACTTT | CASFAGAIYNSPLHF
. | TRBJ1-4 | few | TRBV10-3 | TGTGCCATCAGTGAGCCCTCCCTAGAGGGTAATGAAAAACTGTTTTTT | CAISEPSLEGNEKLFF
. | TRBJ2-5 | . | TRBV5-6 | TGTGCCAGCAGCGGGCCTGGGGGGCAAGAGACCCAGTACTTC | CASSGPGGQETQYF
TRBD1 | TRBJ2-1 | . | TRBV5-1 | TGCGCCAGCAGCTATTCCCCGGGACAGGGCGGCGAGCAGTTCTTC | CASSYSPGQGGEQFF
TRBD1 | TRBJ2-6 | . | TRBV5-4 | TGTGCCAGCAGTTCCGGACGGACAGGGGGCTCTGGGGCCAACGTCCTGACTTTC | CASSSGRTGGSGANVLTF
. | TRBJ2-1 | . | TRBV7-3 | TGTGCCAGCAGCTTAGTCTCGGTTAGTCATGAGCAGTTCTTC | CASSLVSVSHEQFF
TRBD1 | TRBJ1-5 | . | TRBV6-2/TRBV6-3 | TGTGCCAGCAGTTACGTTCTGAAGGGACAGGGCAATCAGCCCCAGCATTTT | CASSYVLKGQGNQPQHF
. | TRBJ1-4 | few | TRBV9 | TGTGCCAGCAGCGTAGGGGCGGCGAATGAAAAACTGTTTTTT | CASSVGAANEKLFF
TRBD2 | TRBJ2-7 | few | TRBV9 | TGTGCCAGCAGCTCCGGGGGGGGCCCCTACGAGCAGTACTTC | CASSSGGGPYEQYF
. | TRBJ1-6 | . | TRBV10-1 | TGCGCCAGCAGTGAGGACAGAGGATCACCCCTCCACTTT | CASSEDRGSPLHF
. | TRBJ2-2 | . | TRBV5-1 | TGCGCCAGCAGCTTGGCAGGGGCTGGGACCGGGGAGCTGTTTTTT | CASSLAGAGTGELFF
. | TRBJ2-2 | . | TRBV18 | TGTGCCAGCTCACCACAGGACACTCACACCGGGGAGCTGTTTTTT | CASSPQDTHTGELFF
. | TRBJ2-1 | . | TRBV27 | TGTGCCAGCAGTTTCGACAGCTTCCACTCCTACAATGAGCAGTTCTTC | CASSFDSFHSYNEQFF
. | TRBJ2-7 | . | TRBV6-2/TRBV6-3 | TGTGCCAGCAGCGTACCTCGAACCGGGCCAAGGGACTACGAGCAGTACTTC | CASSVPRTGPRDYEQYF
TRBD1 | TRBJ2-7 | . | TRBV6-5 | TGTGCCAGCAGACCCTGGACAGGGGACGTCGACGAGCAGTACTTC | CASRPWTGDVDEQYF
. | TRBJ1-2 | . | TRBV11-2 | TGTGCCAGCAGCCCGGCGACTGAACCGAGGGACGGCTACACCTTC | CASSPATEPRDGYTF
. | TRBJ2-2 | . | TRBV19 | TGTGCCAGTACCCAATTTGGGAGCGGGGAGCTGTTTTTT | CASTQFGSGELFF
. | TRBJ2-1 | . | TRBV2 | TGTGCCAGCGCGGAGGGAACTAGCTACAATGAGCAGTTCTTC | CASAEGTSYNEQFF
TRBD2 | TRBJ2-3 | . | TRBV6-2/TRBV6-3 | TGTGCCAGCAGTTACTGGGCTAGCGGTTCTCCCGGAGGGCAGTATTTT | CASSYWASGSPGGQYF
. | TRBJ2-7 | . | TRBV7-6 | TGTGCCAGCAGCTTAGAACCCCCGGAGAGCGCTAGCTCCTACGAGCAGTACTTC | CASSLEPPESASSYEQYF
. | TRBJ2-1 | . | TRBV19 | TGTGCCAGTGCCCCGGGAGCTTACAATGAGCAGTTCTTC | CASAPGAYNEQFF
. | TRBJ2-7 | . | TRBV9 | TGTGCCAGCAGTCCTACAGTTGAAGCCCTCTACGAGCAGTACTTC | CASSPTVEALYEQYF
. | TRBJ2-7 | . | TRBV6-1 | TGTGCCAGCAGTGAATTGGGCGCGGGCTACGAGCAGTACTTC | CASSELGAGYEQYF
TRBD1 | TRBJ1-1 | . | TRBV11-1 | TGTGCCAGCAACATCCCCGCCAGGGGGACTGAAGCTTTCTTT | CASNIPARGTEAFF
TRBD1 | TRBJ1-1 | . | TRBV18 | TGTGCCAGCTCCCCTCAAGGGCGACAGGGCGCAGCTTTCTTT | CASSPQGRQGAAFF
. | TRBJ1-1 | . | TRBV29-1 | TGCAGCGCCCCTGTTCGGGGCCCCATGAACACTGAAGCTTTCTTT | CSAPVRGPMNTEAFF
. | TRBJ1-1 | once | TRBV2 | TGTGCCAGCAGTGTGGGGCGCCTGAACACTGAAGCTTTCTTT | CASSVGRLNTEAFF
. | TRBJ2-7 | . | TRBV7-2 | TGTGCCAGCAGCTTAGGCAGGGAATACGAGCAGTACTTC | CASSLGREYEQYF
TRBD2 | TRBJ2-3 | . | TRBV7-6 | TGTGCCAGCAGCCTACGACTAGCCAACACAGATACGCAGTATTTT | CASSLRLANTDTQYF
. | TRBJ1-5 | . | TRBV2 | TGTGCCAGCAGTGGGGTAGCTTATGATCAGCCCCAGCATTTT | CASSGVAYDQPQHF
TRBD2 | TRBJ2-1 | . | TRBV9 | TGTGCCAGCAGCGTAGGAAGCGGGGGGTACAATGAGCAGTTCTTC | CASSVGSGGYNEQFF
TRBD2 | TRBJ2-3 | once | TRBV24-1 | TGTGCCACCAGTGTACCTTCGAGTCGGACAAGCGGGGCAAACAACGGGGGTACAGATACGCAGTATTTT | CATSVPSSRTSGANNGGTDTQYF
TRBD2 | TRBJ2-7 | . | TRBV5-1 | TGCGCCAGCAGCTTCAGGACTAGCTCTCCCGAGCAGTACTTC | CASSFRTSSPEQYF
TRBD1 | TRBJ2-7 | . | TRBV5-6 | TGTGCCAGCAGCTCCAATCCGGGACAGGTTTTCTACGAGCAGTACTTC | CASSSNPGQVFYEQYF
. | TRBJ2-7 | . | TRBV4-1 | TGCGCCAGCAGCCAAGAGGGAGGCACAACGAGCTACGAGCAGTACTTC | CASSQEGGTTSYEQYF
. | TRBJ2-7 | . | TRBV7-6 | TGTGCCAGCAGCTTAGAGGTAGCGCCGTCCTACGAGCAGTACTTC | CASSLEVAPSYEQYF
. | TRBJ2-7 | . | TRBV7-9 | TGTGCCAGCAGCTTTTCCACCTCAGGGGTGTCCTACGAGCAGTACTTC | CASSFSTSGVSYEQYF
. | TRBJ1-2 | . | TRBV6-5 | TGTGCCAGCAGTTACGGGGGGTCTAACTATGGCTACACCTTC | CASSYGGSNYGYTF
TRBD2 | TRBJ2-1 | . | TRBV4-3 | TGCGCCAGCAGCCAAGATCTGGCGGGAGCTAGGTTGGATGAGCAGTTCTTC | CASSQDLAGARLDEQFF
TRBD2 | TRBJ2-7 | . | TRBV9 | TGTGCCAGCAGCGTAGGAGCCGAGACTAGCTTGGCTTACGAGCAGTACTTC | CASSVGAETSLAYEQYF
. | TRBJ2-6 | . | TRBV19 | TGTGCCAGTAGTCGACCACAGGGTACCGGGGCCAACGTCCTGACTTTC | CASSRPQGTGANVLTF